This T cell receptor (beta chain) was sequenced in a study of T cell repertoires and HLA-DP antigens. In the study overall: Transduced HeLa cells presented HLA-DP to CD4+ T cells.

Amplification used primers for 54 TRBV and 13 TRBJ segments. Deep-resolution sequencing targeted roughly 220,000 T cell genomes in pre-culture CD4+ samples. Sequencing used immunoSEQ multiplex PCR; TCRdb keeps in-frame clones, though not all of them. The sample consists of roughly 120,000 clones, more than 85% of them appearing once. Negative selection yielded untouched CD4+ T cells of average 97.7% purity. A remark on this clone: The antigen remains unidentified.

The specimen sequenced was CD4+ T cells from PBMCs. The sequence derives from a woman in her late teens or twenties in good health and CMV-seronegative.

The DNA of the CDR3 is TGTGCCAGCAGCGCTCGACTGGGGGGAGGCCATGGCTACACCTTC. This codes for CASSARLGGGHGYTF. The chain recombines TRBV9 with TRBJ1-2, with TRBD1 as a possible D gene (5 bases). CDR1 is SGDLS, CDR2 YYNGEE, per germline. The CDR3 covers 15 residues. Trimming removed 3 bases from V and 6 bases from J, with 18 bases in between.